The rows below give T cell receptor beta chains drawn from one sample of a study of cytomegalovirus exposure and HLA in healthy donors. Generated by immunoSEQ multiplex PCR, the TCRdb table keeps only in-frame clones and is missing some. Of about 140,000 clones in the sample, 60% to 80% are singletons; the top ten hold 1.5% to 2%. The sample comprised PBMCs. These receptors were collected from a woman aged 25 to 39 in good health and CMV-seronegative. CDR3s include the opening cysteine and the closing phenylalanine or tryptophan. The order of the fields is V gene, clone size, D gene, J gene, CDR3 protein, CDR3 DNA. A D gene is named only where the DNA matches it firmly. Clone size is given for some rows only: seen once, a few or many times, or a class if the clone is expanded.

V: TRBV6-1
size: -
D: -
J: TRBJ2-3
CDR3: CASSVREGTDTQYF
DNA: TGTGCCAGCAGTGTTAGGGAGGGCACAGATACGCAGTATTTT

V: TRBV20-1
size: few
D: -
J: TRBJ1-2
CDR3: CSARVSGRYTF
DNA: TGCAGTGCTAGAGTTTCTGGCCGCTACACCTTC

V: TRBV19
size: -
D: TRBD1
J: TRBJ2-1
CDR3: CASSWTGSTQDNEQFF
DNA: TGTGCCAGTAGCTGGACAGGGAGCACCCAGGACAATGAGCAGTTCTTC

V: TRBV14
size: -
D: TRBD1
J: TRBJ2-1
CDR3: CASSQLPQDRYNEQFF
DNA: TGTGCCAGCAGCCAACTTCCCCAGGACAGGTACAATGAGCAGTTCTTC

V: TRBV5-1
size: once
D: TRBD1
J: TRBJ2-3
CDR3: CASSTQRQGGTDTQYF
DNA: TGCGCCAGCAGCACCCAAAGACAGGGTGGAACAGATACGCAGTATTTT

V: TRBV29-1
size: -
D: -
J: TRBJ2-3
CDR3: CSVEGTNTDTQYF
DNA: TGCAGCGTTGAAGGGACTAACACAGATACGCAGTATTTT

V: TRBV5-4
size: -
D: -
J: TRBJ2-3
CDR3: CASSKFAETSTDTQYF
DNA: TGTGCCAGCAGCAAATTTGCGGAGACTAGCACAGATACGCAGTATTTT

V: TRBV19
size: -
D: -
J: TRBJ1-1
CDR3: CASSIRGGSNTEAFF
DNA: TGTGCCAGTAGTATAAGGGGGGGCAGCAACACTGAAGCTTTCTTT

V: TRBV7-9
size: -
D: TRBD1
J: TRBJ2-5
CDR3: CASSLWGDRPQETQYF
DNA: TGTGCCAGCAGCCTGTGGGGGGACAGGCCTCAAGAGACCCAGTACTTC

V: TRBV28
size: -
D: -
J: TRBJ1-3
CDR3: CASSSTGSSGNTIYF
DNA: TGTGCCAGCAGTTCTACCGGGAGCTCTGGAAACACCATATATTTT

V: TRBV28
size: few
D: TRBD2
J: TRBJ2-7
CDR3: CASRTPGTSGTYEQYF
DNA: TGTGCCAGCAGGACACCGGGGACTAGCGGTACCTACGAGCAGTACTTC

V: TRBV6-5
size: -
D: -
J: TRBJ1-2
CDR3: CASSYSLGQTYGYTF
DNA: TGTGCCAGCAGTTACTCACTCGGACAGACCTATGGCTACACCTTC

V: TRBV28
size: -
D: TRBD1
J: TRBJ1-1
CDR3: CASSSTGSGTEAFF
DNA: TGTGCCAGCAGTTCGACAGGGTCGGGCACTGAAGCTTTCTTT

V: TRBV9
size: once
D: TRBD1
J: TRBJ1-6
CDR3: CASSVTGTVGSPLHF
DNA: TGTGCCAGCAGCGTAACGGGGACAGTAGGTTCACCCCTCCACTTT

V: TRBV7-2
size: -
D: -
J: TRBJ2-5
CDR3: CASSWLQKETQYF
DNA: TGTGCCAGCAGCTGGCTCCAGAAAGAGACCCAGTACTTC

V: TRBV19
size: -
D: TRBD1
J: TRBJ1-1
CDR3: CASSIGTVPKAFF
DNA: TGTGCCAGTAGTATTGGGACAGTCCCTAAAGCTTTCTTT

V: TRBV5-1
size: once
D: -
J: TRBJ2-1
CDR3: CASSPTDNEQFF
DNA: TGCGCCAGCAGCCCGACAGACAATGAGCAGTTCTTC

V: TRBV18
size: -
D: -
J: TRBJ2-2
CDR3: CASSLQANTGELFF
DNA: TGTGCCAGCTCTCTCCAGGCGAACACCGGGGAGCTGTTTTTT

V: TRBV6-1
size: -
D: -
J: TRBJ1-2
CDR3: CASSEIGFGGYTF
DNA: TGTGCCAGCAGTGAAATCGGTTTTGGTGGCTACACCTTC

V: TRBV29-1
size: -
D: -
J: TRBJ2-7
CDR3: CSAEQSSSYEQYF
DNA: TGCAGCGCGGAACAGTCGAGCTCCTACGAGCAGTACTTC

V: TRBV6-5
size: -
D: -
J: TRBJ1-1
CDR3: CASSYLDRNTEAFF
DNA: TGTGCCAGCAGTTACTTAGACAGGAACACTGAAGCTTTCTTT

V: TRBV2
size: -
D: -
J: TRBJ1-2
CDR3: CASSDRAPYGYTF
DNA: TGTGCCAGCAGTGACAGGGCCCCCTATGGCTACACCTTC

V: TRBV9
size: -
D: -
J: TRBJ1-1
CDR3: CASSVGDGGHTEAFF
DNA: TGTGCCAGCAGCGTAGGGGACGGGGGGCACACTGAAGCTTTCTTT